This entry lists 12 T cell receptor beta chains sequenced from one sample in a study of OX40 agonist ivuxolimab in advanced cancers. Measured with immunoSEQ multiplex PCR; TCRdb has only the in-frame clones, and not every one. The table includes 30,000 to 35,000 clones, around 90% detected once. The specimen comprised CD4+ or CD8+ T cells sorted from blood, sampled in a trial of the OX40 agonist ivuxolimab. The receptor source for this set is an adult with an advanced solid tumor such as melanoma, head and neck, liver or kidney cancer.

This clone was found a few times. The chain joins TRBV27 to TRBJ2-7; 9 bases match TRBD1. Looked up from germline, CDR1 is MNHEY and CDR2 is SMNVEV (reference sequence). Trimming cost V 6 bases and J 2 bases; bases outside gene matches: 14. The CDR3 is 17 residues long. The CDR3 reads CASSQGTGYPLAYEQYF. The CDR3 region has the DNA TGTGCCAGCAGCCAGGGGACAGGGTATCCCCTAGCCTACGAGCAGTACTTC.

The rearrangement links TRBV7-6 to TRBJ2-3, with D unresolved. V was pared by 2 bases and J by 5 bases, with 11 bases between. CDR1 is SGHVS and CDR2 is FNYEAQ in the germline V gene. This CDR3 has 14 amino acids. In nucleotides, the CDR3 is TGTGCCAGCAGCTTAAGGCCCGGCGGAGATACGCAGTATTTT. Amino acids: CASSLRPGGDTQYF.

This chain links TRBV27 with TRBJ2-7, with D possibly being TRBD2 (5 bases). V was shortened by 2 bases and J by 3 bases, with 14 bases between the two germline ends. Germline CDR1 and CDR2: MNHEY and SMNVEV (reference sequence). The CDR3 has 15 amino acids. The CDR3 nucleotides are TGTGCCAGCAGTTTAAACCCTAGCCAAAACTACGAGCAGTACTTC. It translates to CASSLNPSQNYEQYF.

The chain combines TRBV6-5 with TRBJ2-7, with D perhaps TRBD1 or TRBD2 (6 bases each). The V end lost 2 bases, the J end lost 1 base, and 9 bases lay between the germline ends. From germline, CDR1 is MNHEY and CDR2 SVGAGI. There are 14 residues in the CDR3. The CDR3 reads CASSYGGRSYEQYF. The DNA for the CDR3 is TGTGCCAGCAGTTACGGGGGGCGGTCCTACGAGCAGTACTTC.

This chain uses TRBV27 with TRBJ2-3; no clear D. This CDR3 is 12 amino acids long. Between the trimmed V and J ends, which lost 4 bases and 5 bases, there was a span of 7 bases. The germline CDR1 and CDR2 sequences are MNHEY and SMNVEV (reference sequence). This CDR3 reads CASSSTLDTQYF. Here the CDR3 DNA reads TGTGCCAGCAGTTCCACCCTAGATACGCAGTATTTT.

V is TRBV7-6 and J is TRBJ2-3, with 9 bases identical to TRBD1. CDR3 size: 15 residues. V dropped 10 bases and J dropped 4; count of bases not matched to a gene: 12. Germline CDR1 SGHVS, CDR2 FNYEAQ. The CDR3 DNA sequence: TGTGCCATTCAGTCCGGGACAGGGTCCCCAGATACGCAGTATTTT. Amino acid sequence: CAIQSGTGSPDTQYF.

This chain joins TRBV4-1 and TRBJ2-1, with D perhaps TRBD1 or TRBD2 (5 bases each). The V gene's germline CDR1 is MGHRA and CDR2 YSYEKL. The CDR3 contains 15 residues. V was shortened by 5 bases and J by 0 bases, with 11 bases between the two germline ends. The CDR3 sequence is CASSWGSSSYNEQFF. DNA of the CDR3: TGCGCCAGCAGCTGGGGGAGTAGCTCCTACAATGAGCAGTTCTTC.

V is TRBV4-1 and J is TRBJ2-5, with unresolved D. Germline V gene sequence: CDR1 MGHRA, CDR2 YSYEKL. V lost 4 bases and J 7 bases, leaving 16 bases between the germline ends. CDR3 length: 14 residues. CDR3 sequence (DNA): TGCGCCAGCAGCCCCCCGACCGGTGCGGCGACCCAGTACTTC. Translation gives CASSPPTGAATQYF.

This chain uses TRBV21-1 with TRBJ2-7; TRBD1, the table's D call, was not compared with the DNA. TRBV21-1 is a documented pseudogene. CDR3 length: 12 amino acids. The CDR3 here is CASSTVPYEQYF. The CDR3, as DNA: TGTGCCAGCAGTACAGTTCCCTACGAGCAGTACTTC.

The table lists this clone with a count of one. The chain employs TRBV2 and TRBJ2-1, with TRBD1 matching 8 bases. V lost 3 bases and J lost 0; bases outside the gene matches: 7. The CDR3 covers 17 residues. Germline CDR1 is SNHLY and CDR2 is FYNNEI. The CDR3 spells CASSDRGPYSSYNEQFF. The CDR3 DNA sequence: TGTGCCAGCAGTGACAGGGGGCCCTACAGCTCCTACAATGAGCAGTTCTTC.

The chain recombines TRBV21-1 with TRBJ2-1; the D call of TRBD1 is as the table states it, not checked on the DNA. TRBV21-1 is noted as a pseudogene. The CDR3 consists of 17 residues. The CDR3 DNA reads TGTGCCAGCAGCAAAGGGGGACAGGGGGCTCCCTACAATGAGCAGTTCTTC. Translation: CASSKGGQGAPYNEQFF.

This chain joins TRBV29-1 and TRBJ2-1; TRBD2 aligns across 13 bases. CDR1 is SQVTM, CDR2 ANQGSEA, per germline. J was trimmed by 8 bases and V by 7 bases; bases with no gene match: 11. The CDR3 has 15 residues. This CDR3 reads CSGAGTSGTRHEQFF. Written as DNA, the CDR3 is TGCAGCGGAGCCGGGACTAGCGGGACTAGACATGAGCAGTTCTTC.